This is a list of T cell receptor beta chains from one sample in a study of PD-L1 blockade in urothelial cancer. The protocol was immunoSEQ multiplex PCR, while the TCRdb copy is restricted to in-frame clones and leaves out a portion. The sample includes about 120,000 clones, approximately 85% of them seen just once. The sample consisted of PBMCs, taken around atezolizumab (anti-PD-L1) treatment. Source of these receptors: a man aged 45 to 65 with urothelial cancer. Each CDR3 is given with its conserved first and last residue. A D gene is named only where the DNA matches it firmly. Rows may omit the clone size; those that give it use once, few, many or a size class.

j_call: TRBJ2-7; v_call: TRBV6-6; d_call: TRBD2; clone_size: NA; cdr3_length: 14; cdr3_aa: CASRATSSSYEQYF; cdr3_nt: TGTGCCAGCAGGGCGACTAGCAGCTCCTACGAGCAGTACTTC
j_call: TRBJ1-1; v_call: TRBV19; d_call: NA; clone_size: few; cdr3_length: 13; cdr3_aa: CACTRGARTEAFF; cdr3_nt: TGTGCCTGCACCCGGGGGGCGCGGACTGAAGCTTTCTTT
j_call: TRBJ2-3; v_call: TRBV5-8; d_call: TRBD2; clone_size: NA; cdr3_length: 15; cdr3_aa: CASSLSGSGTDTQYF; cdr3_nt: TGTGCCAGCAGCTTGAGCGGGAGTGGCACAGATACGCAGTATTTT
j_call: TRBJ1-1; v_call: TRBV2; d_call: NA; clone_size: NA; cdr3_length: 11; cdr3_aa: CASTLNTEAFF; cdr3_nt: TGTGCCAGCACTCTTAACACTGAAGCTTTCTTT
j_call: TRBJ2-1; v_call: TRBV28; d_call: NA; clone_size: NA; cdr3_length: 16; cdr3_aa: CASRQHRRVSYNEQFF; cdr3_nt: TGTGCCAGCAGACAGCATAGGCGCGTCTCCTACAATGAGCAGTTCTTC
j_call: TRBJ2-7; v_call: TRBV30; d_call: NA; clone_size: NA; cdr3_length: 14; cdr3_aa: CAWSVNQGSYEQYF; cdr3_nt: TGTGCCTGGAGTGTCAATCAGGGATCCTACGAGCAGTACTTC
j_call: TRBJ1-2; v_call: TRBV7-8; d_call: TRBD1; clone_size: NA; cdr3_length: 15; cdr3_aa: CASSPGTGANYGYTF; cdr3_nt: TGTGCCAGCAGCCCAGGGACAGGTGCTAACTATGGCTACACCTTC
j_call: TRBJ2-3; v_call: TRBV5-4; d_call: NA; clone_size: once; cdr3_length: 15; cdr3_aa: CASSLAPHSGDTQYF; cdr3_nt: TGTGCCAGCAGCTTGGCCCCCCATAGCGGAGATACGCAGTATTTT
j_call: TRBJ1-1; v_call: TRBV4-1; d_call: NA; clone_size: NA; cdr3_length: 14; cdr3_aa: CASSQGAGWTEAFF; cdr3_nt: TGCGCCAGCAGCCAAGGAGCAGGGTGGACTGAAGCTTTCTTT
j_call: TRBJ2-6; v_call: TRBV18; d_call: TRBD1; clone_size: NA; cdr3_length: 19; cdr3_aa: CASSPDPTGANSGANVLTF; cdr3_nt: TGTGCCAGCTCACCCGACCCGACAGGGGCCAACTCTGGGGCCAACGTCCTGACTTTC
j_call: TRBJ1-5; v_call: TRBV6-1; d_call: NA; clone_size: once; cdr3_length: 13; cdr3_aa: CASRLQGRQPQHF; cdr3_nt: TGTGCCAGCAGGTTACAGGGAAGACAGCCCCAGCATTTT
j_call: TRBJ1-1; v_call: TRBV6-6; d_call: NA; clone_size: NA; cdr3_length: 12; cdr3_aa: CASSGGNTEAFF; cdr3_nt: TGTGCCAGCAGCGGGGGAAACACTGAAGCTTTCTTT
j_call: TRBJ2-2; v_call: TRBV27; d_call: NA; clone_size: NA; cdr3_length: 16; cdr3_aa: CASSPHDRRNTGELFF; cdr3_nt: TGTGCCAGCAGCCCCCATGACAGACGGAACACCGGGGAGCTGTTTTTT
j_call: TRBJ2-5; v_call: TRBV7-3; d_call: NA; clone_size: NA; cdr3_length: 14; cdr3_aa: CASSTMGAQETQYF; cdr3_nt: TGTGCCAGCAGCACTATGGGGGCCCAAGAGACCCAGTACTTC
j_call: TRBJ2-3; v_call: TRBV7-2; d_call: TRBD2; clone_size: few; cdr3_length: 16; cdr3_aa: CASSPVGTSGTDTQYF; cdr3_nt: TGTGCCAGCAGCCCGGTCGGGACTAGCGGCACAGATACGCAGTATTTT
j_call: TRBJ2-4; v_call: TRBV2; d_call: NA; clone_size: NA; cdr3_length: 14; cdr3_aa: CASAAGFTKNIQYF; cdr3_nt: TGTGCCAGCGCCGCAGGGTTTACCAAAAACATTCAGTACTTC
j_call: TRBJ2-1; v_call: TRBV11-2; d_call: TRBD2; clone_size: once; cdr3_length: 16; cdr3_aa: CASSSTGGGGGYEQFF; cdr3_nt: TGTGCCAGCAGCTCAACTGGGGGCGGGGGGGGTTATGAGCAGTTCTTC
j_call: TRBJ2-7; v_call: TRBV10-2; d_call: NA; clone_size: NA; cdr3_length: 13; cdr3_aa: CASTSGHSYEQYF; cdr3_nt: TGCGCCAGCACGAGCGGGCACTCCTACGAGCAGTACTTC
j_call: TRBJ1-5; v_call: TRBV6-6; d_call: TRBD1; clone_size: NA; cdr3_length: 15; cdr3_aa: CASRRQGDSNQPQHF; cdr3_nt: TGTGCCAGCAGGAGACAGGGAGATAGCAATCAGCCCCAGCATTTT
j_call: TRBJ2-1; v_call: TRBV5-1; d_call: NA; clone_size: NA; cdr3_length: 12; cdr3_aa: CASSLFRQEQFF; cdr3_nt: TGCGCCAGCAGCTTGTTTCGACAAGAGCAGTTCTTC
j_call: TRBJ2-1; v_call: TRBV7-9; d_call: TRBD2; clone_size: NA; cdr3_length: 15; cdr3_aa: CASTSASSGSDEQFF; cdr3_nt: TGTGCCAGCACGTCAGCGTCTAGCGGGAGTGATGAGCAGTTCTTC
j_call: TRBJ1-2; v_call: TRBV5-6; d_call: NA; clone_size: once; cdr3_length: 15; cdr3_aa: CASSLEPGTAYGYTF; cdr3_nt: TGTGCCAGCAGCTTGGAACCCGGGACTGCTTATGGCTACACCTTC
j_call: TRBJ2-7; v_call: TRBV19; d_call: TRBD1; clone_size: NA; cdr3_length: 15; cdr3_aa: CASSIRTGNRNEQYF; cdr3_nt: TGTGCCAGTAGTATCCGGACAGGGAATCGGAACGAGCAGTACTTC
j_call: TRBJ2-7; v_call: TRBV28; d_call: TRBD2; clone_size: many; cdr3_length: 14; cdr3_aa: CASSTGLAIYEQYF; cdr3_nt: TGTGCCAGCAGTACTGGACTAGCAATCTACGAGCAGTACTTC
j_call: TRBJ2-1; v_call: TRBV27; d_call: TRBD2; clone_size: NA; cdr3_length: 14; cdr3_aa: CASSFSTSGSKQFF; cdr3_nt: TGTGCCAGCAGTTTTTCGACTAGCGGGAGTAAGCAGTTCTTC
j_call: TRBJ2-5; v_call: TRBV7-2; d_call: NA; clone_size: NA; cdr3_length: 14; cdr3_aa: CASSRTGWQETQYF; cdr3_nt: TGTGCCAGCAGCAGAACAGGGTGGCAAGAGACCCAGTACTTC
j_call: TRBJ2-7; v_call: TRBV5-1; d_call: NA; clone_size: NA; cdr3_length: 12; cdr3_aa: CASSLGDTKQYF; cdr3_nt: TGCGCCAGCAGCTTGGGTGACACCAAGCAGTACTTC